This T cell receptor beta chain is drawn from a study of patients and donors after allogeneic stem cell transplantation. TCRdb called the RT-PCR reads again in MiXCR, with one record for every CDR3 protein. The sample records some 880,000 distinct CDR3 sequences, under 20% being singletons. V dropped 2 bases and J dropped 6; count of bases not matched to a gene: 12. Germline assignment: CDR1 MGHRA and CDR2 YSYEKL. The CDR3 runs to 18 residues. This clonotype was observed a single time. The chain couples TRBV4-1 to TRBJ2-3; 12 nucleotides align to TRBD2. The sequenced material came from blood, either unsorted or a sorted T cell fraction (not recorded which). The sequence was collected from a human donor who was either an allogeneic HSCT recipient or a stem cell or donor lymphocyte infusion donor (not recorded which). It is not recorded whose cells these are; they may come from a transplant donor. This CDR3 is CASSQTLLAGGVGDTQYF. For the CDR3, the DNA is TGCGCCAGCAGCCAAACCCTCCTAGCGGGAGGGGTAGGGGATACGCAGTATTTT.